This passage covers 29 T cell receptor beta chains from one sample sequenced in a study of cytomegalovirus exposure and HLA in healthy donors. With 60 Vbeta and 13 Jbeta primers, the PCR was carried out. Repertoires were generated with immunoSEQ multiplex PCR, while TCRdb's copy carries only in-frame clones and drops some. The sample has 85,000 to 120,000 clones, 71% seen once. Sequences were obtained from PBMCs. All receptors come from a female donor in good health and CMV-seronegative.

The chain joins TRBV7-9 to TRBJ2-1; 11 bases map to TRBD2. This CDR3 region has 15 residues. The trim removed 2 bases at V and 6 bases at J, leaving 3 bases unmatched. Looked up from germline, CDR1 is SEHNR and CDR2 is FQNEAQ (reference sequence). The CDR3 spells CASSLLAGGPNEQFF. The CDR3 bases are TGTGCCAGCAGCTTACTAGCGGGAGGCCCCAATGAGCAGTTCTTC.

The V and J genes are TRBV4-1 and TRBJ2-3, with 7 bases lining up with TRBD1. Germline CDR1 reads MGHRA; CDR2 reads YSYEKL. The CDR3 runs to 16 residues. Trimming took 1 base from V and 0 from J; bases not matched to a gene: 4. The CDR3 sequence: CASSQVGQASTDTQYF. CDR3 sequence (DNA): TGCGCCAGCAGCCAAGTAGGACAGGCAAGCACAGATACGCAGTATTTT.

The chain joins TRBV10-3 to TRBJ2-5, with D possibly TRBD2 on 5 matching bases. The CDR3 is 12 amino acids. CDR1 and CDR2 from the germline V gene are ENHRY and SYGVKD. Trimming stripped 3 bases from V and 3 bases from J, with 5 bases between. The DNA of the CDR3 is TGTGCCATCAGTGACGGGAAAGAGACCCAGTACTTC. This codes for CAISDGKETQYF.

The V gene is TRBV14, the J gene TRBJ2-1; TRBD2 might be the D (6 bases). The V gene lost 4 bases and the J gene lost 11 bases, with 15 bases spanning the gap. Germline V lookup: CDR1 SGHDN, CDR2 FVKESK. The CDR3 runs to 13 residues. Written as DNA, the CDR3 is TGTGCCAGCAGCCCAAGTGGGGCGGGAAAGCAGTTCTTC. Translation gives CASSPSGAGKQFF.

This clone appeared many times. The V gene is TRBV6-1, the J gene TRBJ1-1; a possible D gene is TRBD1 (6 bases). V lost 6 bases and J 7 bases, leaving 15 bases between the germline ends. The V gene's germline CDR1 is MNHNS and CDR2 SASEGT. This CDR3 comprises 13 residues. CDR3 coding DNA: TGTGCCAGCAGGAACAGGGAGGGGGGTGAAGCTTTCTTT. It encodes CASRNREGGEAFF.

The gene calls are TRBV19 and TRBJ1-3; D possibly corresponds to TRBD1 (5 bases). The CDR3 consists of 14 residues. The germline V and J ends were trimmed by 3 bases and 3 bases, with 9 bases remaining between them. Per germline, CDR1 LNHDA and CDR2 SQIVND (reference sequence). Written as DNA, the CDR3 is TGTGCCAGTAGTATCCAGGGTGATGGAAACACCATATATTTT. The encoded protein is CASSIQGDGNTIYF. Based on the CDR3 plus reference TRBV19 and TRBJ1-3, the full variable domain is DGGITQSPKYLFRKEGQNVTLSCEQNLNHDAMYWYRQDPGQGLRLIYYSQIVNDFQKGDIAEGYSVSREKKESFPLTVTSAQKNPTAFYLCASSIQGDGNTIYFGEGSWLTVV.

This clone appeared a single time. The chain carries TRBV10-3 and TRBJ2-3; 11 positions agree with TRBD2. Unmatched junction bases numbered 8, after V lost 5 bases and J lost 4 bases. There are 16 residues in the CDR3. Germline CDR1 is ENHRY and CDR2 is SYGVKD. CDR3 nucleotide sequence: TGTGCCATCAGTCGTCGATTAGCGGGAGGGCCAGATACGCAGTATTTT. It codes for CAISRRLAGGPDTQYF.

The chain couples TRBV6-1 to TRBJ2-3; D is possibly TRBD2 (6 bases). Germline CDR1 MNHNS, CDR2 SASEGT. V was pared by 4 bases and J by 1 base, with 12 bases between. The CDR3 has 15 residues. Here the CDR3 DNA reads TGTGCCAGCAGTGGGTGGCGGGACCGCACAGATACGCAGTATTTT. It is translated as CASSGWRDRTDTQYF.

This clone has more than one count but fewer than ten. The chain links TRBV5-4 to TRBJ2-1; D not resolved. Germline V gene lookup returns CDR1 SGHNT and CDR2 YYREEE (reference sequence). V lost 2 bases, J lost 1 base, and 7 bases lay in between. This CDR3 is 14 amino acids long. The CDR3 nucleotides are TGTGCCAGCAGCTTAGCCGGGTCCTACAATGAGCAGTTCTTC. This encodes CASSLAGSYNEQFF.

This clone has just a few counts. The chain employs TRBV6-6 and TRBJ2-1; no clear D. Germline-derived CDR1 and CDR2 are MNHNY and SVGAGI (reference sequence). Trimming pared 8 bases from V and 2 bases from J, leaving 7 bases between. The CDR3 sequence is 12 residues long. The CDR3 protein is CASGPPYNEQFF. The CDR3 bases are TGTGCCAGCGGCCCGCCCTACAATGAGCAGTTCTTC.

J is TRBJ2-2 and V is TRBV2; maybe TRBD1 (7 bases). The V end lost 7 bases, the J end lost 0 bases, and 12 bases lay between the germline ends. From germline, CDR1 is SNHLY and CDR2 FYNNEI. The CDR3 is 15 residues long. CDR3 loop: CASMTGRTNTGELFF. The DNA of the CDR3 is TGTGCCAGCATGACAGGGAGGACGAACACCGGGGAGCTGTTTTTT.

The chain couples TRBV5-1 to TRBJ2-3; TRBD2 agrees at 14 bases. The CDR3 spans 16 residues. V lost 3 bases and J lost 5; bases outside the gene matches: 5. CDR1 SGHRS and CDR2 YFSETQ come from the germline V gene. CDR3 nucleotides: TGCGCCAGCAGCTCTCGACTAGCGGGAGGGCAAGATACGCAGTATTTT. The encoded protein is CASSSRLAGGQDTQYF.

The rearrangement joins TRBV4-1 to TRBJ2-1; D is undetermined. The CDR3 length is 13 residues. V was clipped by 8 bases and J by 2 bases, with 10 bases between them. Germline CDR1 and CDR2: MGHRA and YSYEKL. The CDR3 here is CASHGRAYNEQFF. The CDR3 DNA follows: TGCGCCAGCCACGGCCGGGCCTACAATGAGCAGTTCTTC.

In DNA form, the CDR3 reads TGCGCCAGCAGCTTGGCCGGGGGGGGCACCTACAATGAGCAGTTCTTC. This translates into CASSLAGGGTYNEQFF. V and J are TRBV5-1 and TRBJ2-1, with TRBD2 identical over 8 bases. The CDR3 totals 16 residues. The V gene's germline CDR1 is SGHRS and CDR2 YFSETQ. J was trimmed by 2 bases and V by 0 bases; bases with no gene match: 4.

J is TRBJ2-3 and V is TRBV5-1; no clear D. Germline V gives CDR1 SGHRS, CDR2 YFSETQ. The V end lost 2 bases, the J end lost 2 bases, and 6 bases lay between the germline ends. The length of the CDR3 is 13 residues. The CDR3 DNA follows: TGCGCCAGCAGCTTTGAGTCCACAGATACGCAGTATTTT. Protein: CASSFESTDTQYF.

The chain couples TRBV11-3 to TRBJ2-5; 7 nucleotides agree with TRBD2. This CDR3 comprises 12 residues. Germline lookup yields CDR1 SGHNT and CDR2 YENEEA. Trimming cost V 5 bases and J 5 bases; bases outside gene matches: 2. CDR3 in DNA: TGTGCCAGCAGCCCCGGGAGGGAGACCCAGTACTTC. Its protein product is CASSPGRETQYF.

This clone was counted a few times. The gene calls are TRBV10-3 and TRBJ2-1; 14 nucleotides match TRBD2. The CDR3 consists of 13 residues. Germline loops: CDR1 ENHRY, CDR2 SYGVKD. Trimming at V came to 6 bases and at J to 8 bases, leaving 0 bases not matched to a gene. The CDR3 region is CAIRGLAGDEQFF. As DNA, the CDR3 is TGTGCCATCAGGGGACTAGCGGGAGATGAGCAGTTCTTC.

The chain carries TRBV5-1 and TRBJ1-2; weak D call: TRBD1 (5 bases). CDR3 length equals 15 residues. Germline CDR1 and CDR2: SGHRS and YFSETQ. V was shortened by 0 bases and J by 2 bases, with 11 bases between the two germline ends. CDR3 nucleotide sequence: TGCGCCAGCAGCTTGGGGGGGGGAGACAACTATGGCTACACCTTC. Translation gives CASSLGGGDNYGYTF.

V and J are TRBV19 and TRBJ2-3; 13 bases align to TRBD2. The CDR3 loop spans 17 amino acids. The germline V gene has CDR1 LNHDA and CDR2 SQIVND (reference sequence). V shed 3 bases, J shed 0 bases, and the junction held 3 bases outside the gene matches. CDR3 protein: CASSITGLAGSTDTQYF. The CDR3 coding sequence is TGTGCCAGTAGTATCACGGGACTAGCGGGGAGCACAGATACGCAGTATTTT.

The V call is TRBV14, the J call TRBJ2-5; D possibly corresponds to TRBD1 (6 bases). Germline CDR1 SGHDN, CDR2 FVKESK. The CDR3 has 14 residues. Between the trimmed V and J ends, which lost 3 bases and 5 bases, there was a span of 13 bases. The CDR3 sequence is CASSQGARSETQYF. CDR3 bases: TGTGCCAGCAGCCAGGGGGCTAGGAGTGAGACCCAGTACTTC.

DNA of the CDR3: TGTGCAGTCAGACAGGGGACGAACACTGAAGCTTTCTTT. Its translation is CAVRQGTNTEAFF. This chain connects TRBV7-2 to TRBJ1-1; 8 nucleotides match TRBD1. This CDR3 is built from 13 residues. Germline V gene sequence: CDR1 SGHTA, CDR2 FQGNSA.

The chain couples TRBV5-1 to TRBJ1-2; 9 bases are shared with TRBD1. The CDR3 spans 15 residues. CDR1 SGHRS and CDR2 YFSETQ come from the germline V gene. V lost 0 bases to trimming and J lost 8 bases; unmatched junction nucleotides: 8. CDR3 region: CASSLAGTGTLGYTF. The CDR3 region has the DNA TGCGCCAGCAGCTTGGCGGGGACAGGGACGTTAGGCTACACCTTC.

This chain uses TRBV29-1 with TRBJ2-1; 8 bases fit TRBD1. V lost 6 bases to trimming and J lost 9 bases; unmatched junction nucleotides: 7. The V gene's germline CDR1 is SQVTM and CDR2 ANQGSEA. The CDR3 contains 12 residues. The CDR3 protein is CSVRDRGGEQFF. As DNA, the CDR3 is TGCAGCGTCCGAGACAGGGGTGGTGAGCAGTTCTTC.

The chain links TRBV28 to TRBJ2-7; perhaps TRBD1 as D (6 bases). Looked up from germline, CDR1 is MDHEN and CDR2 is SYDVKM. The CDR3 sequence is 16 residues long. V was shortened by 5 bases and J by 0 bases, with 17 bases between the two germline ends. The DNA of the CDR3 is TGTGCCAGCAGTCTCCTGGGGGCAGGGGACTCCTACGAGCAGTACTTC. Amino acid sequence: CASSLLGAGDSYEQYF.

The chain employs TRBV30 and TRBJ2-1; possible D gene TRBD2, 7 bases. Trimming shortened V by 8 bases and J by 7 bases, and 15 bases separated the two germline ends. CDR3 length equals 12 residues. Germline CDR1 and CDR2: GTSNPN and SVGIG (reference sequence). CDR3 DNA sequence: TGTGCCGGGGGGGCGCTAGGGAATGAGCAGTTCTTC. It codes for CAGGALGNEQFF.

The chain employs TRBV6-5 and TRBJ2-6; weak D call: TRBD1 (6 bases). The V and J ends lost 2 bases and 1 base respectively, with 9 bases between them. The CDR3 length is 16 residues. Germline V CDR1 and CDR2: MNHEY, SVGAGI. Written as DNA, the CDR3 is TGTGCCAGCAGTTACAACCAGGGGTCTGGGGCCAACGTCCTGACTTTC. Its protein is CASSYNQGSGANVLTF.

The rearrangement joins TRBV5-6 to TRBJ2-3; D is perhaps TRBD1 (5 bases). V shed 0 bases and J shed 0 bases, with 11 bases lying between them. Looked up from germline, CDR1 is SGHDT and CDR2 is YYEEEE. The CDR3 is 16 residues long. The CDR3 DNA is TGTGCCAGCAGCTTGGAACAGACAGCTAGCACAGATACGCAGTATTTT. Its protein is CASSLEQTASTDTQYF.

This clone was detected a few times. The J gene is TRBJ2-1, the V gene TRBV11-3, with TRBD1 identical over 10 bases. The CDR3 runs 15 residues. Germline V gives CDR1 SGHNT, CDR2 YENEEA. V lost 0 bases to trimming and J lost 10 bases; unmatched junction nucleotides: 6. This CDR3 reads CASSLEGQGTREQFF. In DNA form, the CDR3 reads TGTGCCAGCAGCTTAGAGGGACAGGGGACACGGGAGCAGTTCTTC.

The DNA for the CDR3 is TGTGCCAGCAGCTCAGTAGACTGGGGAGGCGAAAAACTGTTTTTT. Translating it yields CASSSVDWGGEKLFF. This chain links TRBV11-3 with TRBJ1-4; D is unclear. Trimming took off 4 bases at V and 8 bases at J, with 17 bases between the two ends. There are 15 residues in the CDR3. Germline-derived CDR1 and CDR2 are SGHNT and YENEEA.